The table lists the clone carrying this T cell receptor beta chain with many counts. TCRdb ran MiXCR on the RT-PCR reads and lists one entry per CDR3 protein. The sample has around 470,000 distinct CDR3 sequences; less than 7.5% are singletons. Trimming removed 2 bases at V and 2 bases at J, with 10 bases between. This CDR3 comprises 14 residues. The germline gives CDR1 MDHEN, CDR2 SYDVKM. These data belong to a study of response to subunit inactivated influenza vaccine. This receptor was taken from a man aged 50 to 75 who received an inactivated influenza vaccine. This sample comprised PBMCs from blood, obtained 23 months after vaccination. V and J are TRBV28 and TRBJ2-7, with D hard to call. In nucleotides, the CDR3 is TGTGCCAGCAGTTTAACTGGGTTAGCCTACGAGCAGTACTTC. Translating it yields CASSLTGLAYEQYF.